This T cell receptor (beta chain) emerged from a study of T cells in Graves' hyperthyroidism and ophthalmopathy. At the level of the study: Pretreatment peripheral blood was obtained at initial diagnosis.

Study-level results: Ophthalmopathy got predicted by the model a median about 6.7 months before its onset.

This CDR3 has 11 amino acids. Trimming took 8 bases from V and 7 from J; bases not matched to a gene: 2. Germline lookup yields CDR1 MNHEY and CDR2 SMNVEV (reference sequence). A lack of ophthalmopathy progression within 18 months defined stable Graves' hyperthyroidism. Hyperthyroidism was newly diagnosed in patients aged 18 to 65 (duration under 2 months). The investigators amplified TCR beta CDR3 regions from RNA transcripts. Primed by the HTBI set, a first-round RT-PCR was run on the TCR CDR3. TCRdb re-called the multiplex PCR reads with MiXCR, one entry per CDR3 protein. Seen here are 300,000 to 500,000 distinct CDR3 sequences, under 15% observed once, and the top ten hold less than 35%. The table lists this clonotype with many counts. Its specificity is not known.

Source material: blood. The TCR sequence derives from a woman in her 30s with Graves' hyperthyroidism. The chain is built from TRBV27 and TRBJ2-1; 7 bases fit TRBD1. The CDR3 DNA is TGTGCCAGCTTCAGGGGGAATGAGCAGTTCTTC. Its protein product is CASFRGNEQFF.